Listed below are T cell receptor beta chains from one sample, sequenced in a study of Ad26.COV2.S vaccination and SARS-CoV-2 variants. Repertoires were generated with immunoSEQ multiplex PCR, while TCRdb's copy carries only in-frame clones and drops some. The sample lists about 350,000 clones; 92% were seen once. The specimen comprised peripheral blood, sampled after recovery from COVID-19. These receptors were obtained from a human donor who had recovered from COVID-19. CDR3s leave out the opening cysteine and the closing phenylalanine or tryptophan. Fields, in order: V gene, J gene, clone size, D gene, CDR3 protein. The D gene is left open where the match is weak. Clone size, where shown, is once, few, many, or a class for clones that have expanded.

TRBV7-2,TRBJ2-3,NA,NA,ASSLALGTDTQY
TRBV15,TRBJ2-7,NA,TRBD1,ATSRDSWQGASEQY
TRBV7-6,TRBJ2-6,NA,NA,ASSPPRLHSGANVLT
TRBV20-1,TRBJ1-3,NA,NA,SASLGNTIY
TRBV9,TRBJ1-5,NA,TRBD1,ASSVGDRDKPQH
TRBV6-5,TRBJ2-6,NA,NA,ASSYGASGANVLT
TRBV6-1,TRBJ2-5,NA,NA,ASSEGDSLYQETQY
TRBV9,TRBJ2-6,NA,NA,ATMYIFRGGANVLT
TRBV12-2,TRBJ1-5,once,NA,ASRLVGWIGDTGNQPQH
TRBV2,TRBJ2-5,NA,NA,ASSLGLETQY
TRBV3-1/TRBV3-2,TRBJ1-1,NA,NA,ATAASSRGRGTEAF
TRBV3-1/TRBV3-2,TRBJ2-2,NA,TRBD1,ASSQAGGFIGELF
TRBV6-5,TRBJ1-2,NA,NA,ASSRGAAAYGYT
TRBV2,TRBJ2-1,NA,NA,ASSLYNEQF
TRBV27,TRBJ1-5,few,NA,ASSLWGGTDSNQPQH
TRBV19,TRBJ1-5,NA,TRBD1,ASRQNGQVSNQPQH
TRBV5-4,TRBJ2-1,NA,NA,ASSSIASPQF
TRBV6-5,TRBJ1-4,NA,NA,ASSYGTPPSEKLF
TRBV12-3/TRBV12-4,TRBJ1-4,NA,NA,ASRGSWEEKLF
TRBV7-9,TRBJ2-1,NA,NA,ASSLGPDNEQF
TRBV5-4,TRBJ1-1,NA,NA,ASSSPSSSGIGTEAF
TRBV5-1,TRBJ2-7,NA,TRBD2,ASRVLGLAGSYEQY
TRBV2,TRBJ2-5,NA,NA,ASSDARQGGETQY
TRBV29-1,TRBJ2-5,NA,TRBD1,SVTPRTGQETQY
TRBV6-2/TRBV6-3,TRBJ2-2,few,NA,ASSPTSSGELF
TRBV6-5,TRBJ2-5,NA,TRBD1,ASTSGTGGLETQY
TRBV19,TRBJ2-1,NA,TRBD1,ASSIGRGPYNEQF
TRBV9,TRBJ2-2,NA,NA,ASSVEGGRNTGELF
TRBV5-1,TRBJ2-7,NA,NA,ASSLSGKPSYEQY
TRBV19,TRBJ1-2,NA,NA,ASSYVYGYT
TRBV6-5,TRBJ1-3,NA,NA,ASTPGLENTIY
TRBV20-1,TRBJ1-2,NA,NA,SAREDGYT
TRBV3-1/TRBV3-2,TRBJ2-1,NA,TRBD2,ASSPSGWNEQF
TRBV6-5,TRBJ1-6,once,NA,ASTPGRNSPLH
TRBV11-3,TRBJ1-5,NA,NA,ASSFRPEYSNQPQH
TRBV5-6,TRBJ2-7,NA,NA,ASSLVNGFSYEQY
TRBV27,TRBJ2-5,NA,NA,ASSHGTDQETQY
TRBV7-6,TRBJ2-1,NA,TRBD2,ASRPGGIRYNEQF
TRBV6-5,TRBJ1-1,NA,TRBD1,ASNLGQGTEAF
TRBV6-5,TRBJ2-3,once,NA,ASSPTGISTDTQY
TRBV27,TRBJ2-5,once,TRBD1,ASSFIVGTVEAQY
TRBV9,TRBJ1-3,NA,NA,ASSVEKASYSGNTIY
TRBV18,TRBJ1-1,NA,NA,ASSGTRDTEAF
TRBV5-1,TRBJ2-6,NA,NA,ASSLGSSGANVLT
TRBV11-1,TRBJ2-5,NA,TRBD2,ASTGSSGYQETQY
TRBV4-2,TRBJ2-7,NA,NA,ASSQGGPSSYEQY
TRBV27,TRBJ2-7,NA,TRBD1,ASSPGQTPFYEQY
TRBV27,TRBJ1-2,NA,TRBD1,ASSTGGGGYT
TRBV6-4,TRBJ2-1,once,NA,ASSDSRWGAEANEQF
TRBV11-2,TRBJ2-7,NA,NA,ASGDGSYEQY
TRBV7-3,TRBJ1-4,NA,NA,ASSLGGGRDEKLF